A single sample gave rise to the 8 T cell receptor beta chains below, sequenced in a study of breast tumors, draining lymph nodes, adjacent tissues. TCRdb reprocessed the multiplex PCR reads via MiXCR and lists one record per CDR3 protein. The table includes around 110,000 distinct CDR3 sequences, about 29% detected once. Breast cancer patients provided tissue from their axillary draining lymph nodes. The sample comprised axillary lymph node tissue. These receptors all come from a female donor with breast cancer. Some clones in this sample may be carry-over from other donors' samples.

The V and J genes are TRBV24-1 and TRBJ2-3; no firm D call. CDR1 and CDR2 (germline): KGHDR, SFDVKD. With 5 bases removed from V and 7 bases from J, the gap between germline ends came to 15 bases. This CDR3 contains 14 residues. In nucleotides, the CDR3 is TGTGCCACCAGTGCTAGAGAGTCTTTAAATACGCAGTATTTT. Translated: CATSARESLNTQYF.

This clonotype was counted ten times or more. The rearrangement links TRBV5-4 to TRBJ1-6; 7 nucleotides line up with TRBD1. Germline-derived CDR1 and CDR2 are SGHNT and YYREEE (reference sequence). The V segment lost 0 bases and the J segment 7 bases; nucleotides outside the gene matches: 4. This CDR3 is 15 amino acids long. CDR3 sequence: CASSLDRGLNSPLHF. The DNA of the CDR3 is TGTGCCAGCAGCTTGGACAGGGGTTTAAATTCACCCCTCCACTTT. Full variable domain (remainder filled in from reference TRBV5-4 and TRBJ1-6): ETGVTQSPTHLIKTRGQQVTLRCSSQSGHNTVSWYQQALGQGPQFIFQYYREEENGRGNFPPRFSGLQFPNYSSELNVNALELDDSALYLCASSLDRGLNSPLHFGNGTRLTVT.

DNA of the CDR3: TGCAGTGCTCGAGGTAGCGGTCACTACGAGCAGTACTTC. It specifies CSARGSGHYEQYF. This chain links TRBV20-1 with TRBJ2-7; a possible D gene is TRBD2 (6 bases). The CDR3 is 13 residues long. V lost 5 bases, J lost 3 bases, and 14 bases lay in between. Germline loops: CDR1 DFQATT, CDR2 SNEGSKA (reference sequence).

To note about this clonotype: At one end the junction does not follow the germline gene, possibly because of a read error. V is TRBV14 and J is TRBJ1-6; 9 bases line up with TRBD1. Germline V gene data show CDR1 as SGHDN and CDR2 as FVKESK. The CDR3 has 20 amino acids. CDR3 sequence reads: CASSQDLPGQGGVGNSPLYF. The CDR3 nucleotides are TGTGCCAGCAGCCAGGACTTACCGGGACAGGGTGGAGTGGGGAATTCACCCCTCTACTTT.

This clonotype was observed at least ten times. The rearrangement joins TRBV18 to TRBJ2-3, with D possibly called TRBD1 or TRBD2 (5 bases each). The germline gives CDR1 KGHSH, CDR2 LQKENI. The CDR3 has 15 amino acids. Trimming cost V 4 bases and J 0 bases, with 11 bases left between them. This CDR3 is CASSRVGGSTDTQYF. In nucleotides, the CDR3 is TGTGCCAGCTCACGGGTTGGGGGAAGCACAGATACGCAGTATTTT.

This clonotype has ten or more counts. The J gene is TRBJ2-5, the V gene TRBV2, with D unclear. V was cut by 6 bases and J by 5 bases, with 7 bases left in between. The CDR3 contains 11 residues. Germline V gives CDR1 SNHLY, CDR2 FYNNEI. CDR3 sequence reads: CASSEMETQYF. CDR3 in DNA: TGTGCCAGCAGCGAAATGGAGACCCAGTACTTC.

For this clonotype: A much larger clone sits a single nucleotide away, making a read error possible. The chain joins TRBV9 to TRBJ2-2, with 9 bases matching TRBD2. The CDR3 spans 15 residues. Looked up from germline, CDR1 is SGDLS and CDR2 is YYNGEE. CDR3 in amino acids: CASNVGLAGTGELFF. Here the CDR3 DNA reads TGTGCCAGCAACGTAGGTCTAGCGGGGACCGGGGAGCTGTTTTTT. Variable domain in full (rest from reference TRBV9 and TRBJ2-2): DSGVTQTPKHLITATGQRVTLRCSPRSGDLSVYWYQQSLDQGLQFLIQYYNGEERAKGNILERFSAQQFPDLHSELNLSSLELGDSALYFCASNVGLAGTGELFFGEGSRLTVL.

There are many counts of this clonotype. V usage is TRBV28 and J usage is TRBJ1-5, with 7 bases matching TRBD1. The CDR3 is 15 residues long. The V gene end was trimmed by 5 bases and the J gene end by 3 bases; junction bases not matched to a gene: 7. CDR1 and CDR2 (germline): MDHEN, SYDVKM. The CDR3 DNA is TGTGCCAGCAGTCTACAGGGGTCGGACAATCAGCCCCAGCATTTT. As protein: CASSLQGSDNQPQHF.